This record covers a single T cell receptor (beta chain). The antigen it binds to is not known. Per-base qualities were not stored, and no clone one base away is much larger. The immunoSEQ hsTCRbeta Kit was used to sequence TCR beta CDR3 regions from DNA. Under the source paper's analysis protocol: TCR sequencing data were analysed with the ImmunoSEQ Analyzer. T cell clonality was defined as 1 minus Pielou's evenness computed on productive rearrangements. To measure T cell diversity, the inverse Simpson index was applied to productive templates. T cell density was TCR beta template counts normalized to usable DNA, estimated by amplifying and sequencing housekeeping genes. Two-sided Kruskal-Wallis tests were used to compare TCR metrics between histologic stages. The clones in this table, taken by TCRdb from immuneACCESS, are in-frame only. Not every clone is retained; where verified, under half of the shortfall comes from an unresolved V gene, and the cause of the rest is unknown. V, J and clone size reflect that table, while D and trimming were determined from the DNA. The sample table contains roughly 35,000 clones; only one count was recorded for 74% of them. The ten largest clones add up to approximately 6.5% of the sample.

This entry comes from a study of immune evolution from preneoplasia to lung adenocarcinoma (dated by TCRdb to the early 2020s). At the level of the whole study: HLA loss of heterozygosity was observed in roughly 6.8%, 16% and 36% of AIS, MIA and ADC lesions, respectively, and was not observed in any AAH lesions. Resected precursor lesions (AAH, AIS, MIA) and invasive adenocarcinomas were compared against paired morphologically normal lung tissue. According to the study, about 100 samples were used for TCR sequencing. In total, the cohort included 50 or so patients with pulmonary nodules, all of whom underwent surgical resection. The sample size depended on which specimens were available, not on a prior power calculation. The TCR sequencing data were obtained from 51 patients. The study combined immune gene expression, TCR sequencing and multiplex immunofluorescence to profile immune contexture across lung adenocarcinoma precursors and invasive adenocarcinoma. POLYSOLVER was used to infer Class I HLA alleles from exome data, and LOHHLA was used to detect allele-specific HLA loss. The immune data were integrated with whole exome sequencing and methylation data obtained from the same cohort of nodules. What the research found in general, with its limitations: Top T cell clone frequencies were highest in normal lung and appeared to decrease progressively from AAH through AIS, MIA and invasive adenocarcinoma. KRAS-mutant nodules showed the highest T cell clonality compared with EGFR-mutant or double wild-type lesions. Clonality was highest in normal lung, while later-stage lesions appeared to show lower clonality but higher T cell density and diversity. Because all patients came from Japan and China, whether the findings apply to Western populations was uncertain. Findings were based on association rather than direct causation; larger cohorts with long-term follow-up and longitudinal biopsies were deemed needed.

CDR1 and CDR2, per the germline V gene, are MGHDK and SYGVNS. At the junction V is shortened by 2 bases and J by 2 bases; bases outside the gene matches: 0. From the cysteine through the phenylalanine, the CDR3 covers 13 amino acids. CDR3 DNA only is kept here, 39 bases in frame from base 1. Resection was performed on patients in Japan or China between the mid-2010s and the late 2010s. Two lung cancer pathologists independently confirmed the histologic diagnosis of each case on H&E slides. Premalignant or tumor cells were enriched for nucleic acid extraction by macro-dissection performed after pathologic assessment. FFPE tissue was used for DNA isolation with the AllPrep DNA/RNA FFPE Kit.

This sequence originates from a person aged 55 to 70 with lung adenocarcinoma. Sample: FFPE invasive lung adenocarcinoma tissue. What the cell subset or site label conveys for this sample: frankly invasive lung adenocarcinoma (ADC). This sequence uses TRBV25-1 and TRBJ2-7, with 7 junctional bases fitting TRBD2. The DNA sequence reads TGTGCCAGCAGTGAAGCGGGAGCCTACGAGCAGTACTTC. This yields the protein CASSEAGAYEQYF.